Listed here are 30 T cell receptor beta chains from one sample, sequenced in a study of T cell clonotyping in hematopoietic cell transplantation. The time point: recipient sample about 28 days before transplant, after cytoreduction. Produced via immunoSEQ multiplex PCR; TCRdb's table is partial and in-frame only. The repertoire has more than 40,000 clones, roughly 85% of them found once; the top ten carry about 2.8%. This specimen consisted of peripheral blood mononuclear cells, obtained before stem cell transplant. The receptor set was obtained from a man aged 60 to 69 with acute myeloid leukemia. Some clones in this sample may be carry-over from other donors' samples.

J is TRBJ2-7 and V is TRBV7-9; the match to TRBD1 covers 7 bases. Germline V CDR1 and CDR2: SEHNR, FQNEAQ (reference sequence). This CDR3 comprises 13 residues. V lost 3 bases and J lost 7; bases outside the gene matches: 6. This CDR3 is CASSFNRGEEQYF. The DNA for the CDR3 is TGTGCCAGCAGCTTTAACAGGGGTGAAGAGCAGTACTTC.

The CDR3 is CASSVGHWSGELFF. In nucleotides, the CDR3 is TGTGCCAGCAGCGTAGGGCATTGGTCCGGGGAGCTGTTTTTT. The chain links TRBV9 to TRBJ2-2; D uncertain. CDR3 size: 14 residues. Trimming cost V 0 bases and J 6 bases, with 9 bases left between them. Germline lookup yields CDR1 SGDLS and CDR2 YYNGEE. Based on the CDR3 plus reference TRBV9 and TRBJ2-2, the full variable domain is DSGVTQTPKHLITATGQRVTLRCSPRSGDLSVYWYQQSLDQGLQFLIQYYNGEERAKGNILERFSAQQFPDLHSELNLSSLELGDSALYFCASSVGHWSGELFFGEGSRLTVL.

The chain uses TRBV5-1 and TRBJ2-7, with D possibly being TRBD1 or TRBD2 (5 bases each). V dropped 4 bases and J dropped 2 bases, with 13 bases sitting between them. CDR1 and CDR2 (germline): SGHRS, YFSETQ. The CDR3 contains 14 residues. The CDR3 sequence is CASSPLQGAYEQYF. The CDR3, as DNA: TGCGCCAGCAGCCCCCTCCAGGGAGCCTACGAGCAGTACTTC.

Only one count was recorded for this clone. The chain combines TRBV6-7 with TRBJ2-3; D is unclear. TRBV6-7 is an ORF, and what it does is uncertain. V was clipped by 6 bases and J by 2 bases, with 27 bases between them. This CDR3 has 19 residues. The CDR3 spells CASSSSGELTGGITDTQYF. As DNA, the CDR3 is TGTGCCAGCAGCTCCTCAGGAGAGCTTACTGGCGGCATCACAGATACGCAGTATTTT.

The chain couples TRBV19 to TRBJ1-1; D unresolved. Trimming left V 5 bases short and J 5 bases short, with 12 bases between. CDR1 LNHDA and CDR2 SQIVND come from the germline V gene (reference sequence). The CDR3 sequence is 13 residues long. This CDR3 is CASSYGGETEAFF. CDR3 nucleotides: TGTGCCAGTAGTTACGGCGGGGAAACTGAAGCTTTCTTT.

The V gene is TRBV19, the J gene TRBJ1-1; 7 nucleotides align to TRBD1. CDR3 length equals 15 residues. The V gene's germline CDR1 is LNHDA and CDR2 SQIVND (reference sequence). V trimming: 5 bases; J trimming: 6 bases; junction bases outside the gene matches: 12. CDR3 sequence (DNA): TGTGCCAGTAGTCCAGGGGGGACAGTTACGTCTGAAGCTTTCTTT. Its translation is CASSPGGTVTSEAFF.

The V gene is TRBV18, the J gene TRBJ2-3, with D possibly being TRBD1 (6 bases). This CDR3 has 17 amino acids. The germline CDR1 and CDR2 sequences are KGHSH and LQKENI. The V end was cut by 0 bases, the J end by 2 bases, with 15 bases between. The CDR3 DNA follows: TGTGCCAGCTCACCACCTACAGGGAACCCGATCACAGATACGCAGTATTTT. Its translation is CASSPPTGNPITDTQYF.

V and J are TRBV6-1 and TRBJ1-5; D gene uncertain. Germline V gene data show CDR1 as MNHNS and CDR2 as SASEGT. Between the trimmed V and J ends, which lost 3 bases and 5 bases, there was a span of 8 bases. The CDR3 sequence is 13 residues long. CDR3 residues: CASSDRWDQPQHF. The CDR3 DNA reads as TGTGCCAGCAGTGATCGTTGGGATCAGCCCCAGCATTTT.

CDR3 amino acids: CASSGGPSRGPGNTIYF. The CDR3 region has the DNA TGCGCCAGCAGCGGAGGTCCCTCCAGGGGGCCTGGAAACACCATATATTTT. The chain couples TRBV10-1 to TRBJ1-3; 8 bases are shared with TRBD1. The CDR3 spans 17 residues. Germline assignment: CDR1 WNHNN and CDR2 SYGVQD (reference sequence). Trimming removed 6 bases from V and 2 bases from J; junction bases left unmatched: 12.

A few counts support this clone. The genes are TRBV28 and TRBJ1-6; no clear D gene. The germline gives CDR1 MDHEN, CDR2 SYDVKM. V was trimmed by 7 bases and J by 0 bases, leaving 16 bases between them. The CDR3 spans 17 residues. The DNA of the CDR3 is TGTGCCAGCACCCCGTGGCGGATAAGCTCCTATAATTCACCCCTCCACTTT. It yields the protein CASTPWRISSYNSPLHF.

This clone was detected a few times. V usage is TRBV7-2 and J usage is TRBJ1-2, with D maybe TRBD1 (6 bases). CDR1 is SGHTA and CDR2 is FQGNSA in the germline V gene. This CDR3 contains 15 residues. The germline V and J ends were trimmed by 1 base and 8 bases, with 17 bases remaining between them. The CDR3 region has the DNA TGTGCCAGCAGCTTAGAATCCTCGGGGGGCGAAGGCTACACCTTC. Its translation: CASSLESSGGEGYTF.

The chain is built from TRBV19 and TRBJ1-2; 8 bases are a match to TRBD1. The length of the CDR3 is 16 residues. The V gene end was trimmed by 5 bases and the J gene end by 3 bases; junction bases not matched to a gene: 11. Germline V gene sequence: CDR1 LNHDA, CDR2 SQIVND (reference sequence). CDR3 loop: CASSARTGRIYYGYTF. Written as DNA, the CDR3 is TGTGCCAGTAGTGCTCGGACAGGGAGAATATACTATGGCTACACCTTC. Variable domain in full (rest from reference TRBV19 and TRBJ1-2): DGGITQSPKYLFRKEGQNVTLSCEQNLNHDAMYWYRQDPGQGLRLIYYSQIVNDFQKGDIAEGYSVSREKKESFPLTVTSAQKNPTAFYLCASSARTGRIYYGYTFGSGTRLTVV.

This CDR3 reads CASHDGGSGANVLTF. CDR3 coding DNA: TGTGCCAGCCATGACGGGGGATCTGGGGCCAACGTCCTGACTTTC. The chain links TRBV6-1 to TRBJ2-6; the D gene is possibly TRBD2 (6 bases). The CDR3 is 15 amino acids. V gave up 8 bases and J gave up 1 base, with 12 bases separating them. In germline, CDR1 is MNHNS, CDR2 SASEGT.

This sequence joins TRBV5-4 and TRBJ1-2, with D uncertain. CDR3 length: 17 residues. Trimming stripped 4 bases from V and 1 base from J, with 20 bases between. Germline V gene lookup returns CDR1 SGHNT and CDR2 YYREEE (reference sequence). CDR3: CASSPGGGSRLNYGYTF. For the CDR3, the DNA is TGTGCCAGCAGCCCGGGTGGTGGGTCTCGCCTTAACTATGGCTACACCTTC.

This chain uses TRBV18 with TRBJ1-5; TRBD1 might be the D (5 bases). This CDR3 is 17 amino acids long. Between the trimmed V and J ends, which lost 6 bases and 1 base, there was a span of 19 bases. The germline CDR1 and CDR2 sequences are KGHSH and LQKENI. The CDR3 spells CASSLNEGLGSNQPQHF. CDR3 DNA: TGTGCCAGCTCGCTGAATGAGGGGCTGGGGAGCAATCAGCCCCAGCATTTT.

The rearrangement uses TRBV5-6 and TRBJ2-2; 7 bases are shared with TRBD1. Germline CDR1 is SGHDT and CDR2 is YYEEEE. Trimming cost V 3 bases and J 2 bases; bases outside gene matches: 4. The CDR3 extends over 15 amino acids. The CDR3 coding sequence is TGTGCCAGCAGCTCGGGGACAGACAACACCGGGGAGCTGTTTTTT. The encoded protein is CASSSGTDNTGELFF.

The rearrangement links TRBV14 to TRBJ2-6; TRBD2 might be the D (6 bases). The CDR3 consists of 18 residues. Per the germline V gene, CDR1 is SGHDN and CDR2 is FVKESK. V lost 6 bases and J 0 bases, leaving 18 bases between the germline ends. CDR3 amino acids: CASRRSGTASSGANVLTF. For the CDR3, the DNA is TGTGCCAGCAGACGTTCCGGGACTGCCAGCTCTGGGGCCAACGTCCTGACTTTC.

In this sample, this clone turned up a few times. This chain uses TRBV5-1 with TRBJ1-2; D not certain. The CDR3 contains 13 residues. Deletions cut 4 bases from V and 2 bases from J, with 9 bases between. In germline, CDR1 is SGHRS, CDR2 YFSETQ. CDR3: CASSVTANYGYTF. As DNA, the CDR3 is TGCGCCAGCAGCGTTACAGCGAACTATGGCTACACCTTC.

V usage is TRBV5-1 and J usage is TRBJ1-1, with D perhaps TRBD1 (6 bases). The germline gives CDR1 SGHRS, CDR2 YFSETQ. The V end was cut by 0 bases, the J end by 1 base, with 19 bases between. The CDR3 spans 18 residues. The CDR3 protein is CASSLGIRRTVSNTEAFF. The CDR3 nucleotides are TGCGCCAGCAGCTTGGGGATACGGAGGACAGTGTCGAACACTGAAGCTTTCTTT.

The J gene is TRBJ2-1, the V gene TRBV30, with D maybe TRBD2 (6 bases). Looked up from germline, CDR1 is GTSNPN and CDR2 is SVGIG (reference sequence). The ends were cut back, 2 bases at V and 4 bases at J, with 12 bases in the middle. The CDR3 has 14 residues. CDR3 DNA sequence: TGTGCCTGGAGTCGCTCAAGCGGGTACAATGAGCAGTTCTTC. As protein: CAWSRSSGYNEQFF.

This clone was detected once. The V call is TRBV18, the J call TRBJ1-5, with D possibly matching TRBD1 (5 bases). V lost 6 bases to trimming and J lost 4 bases, with 16 bases between them. In germline, CDR1 is KGHSH, CDR2 LQKENI. CDR3 size: 15 residues. CDR3 coding DNA: TGTGCCAGCTCCGTGGGGCCACTTGGGAATCAGCCCCAGCATTTT. It specifies CASSVGPLGNQPQHF.

The chain employs TRBV18 and TRBJ1-4; the D gene is possibly TRBD1 (5 bases). Germline CDR1 reads KGHSH; CDR2 reads LQKENI. V was pared by 8 bases and J by 7 bases, with 17 bases between. The CDR3 sequence is 14 residues long. The DNA of the CDR3 is TGTGCCAGCCAGAGGGGCAGGGAAGGTGAAAAACTGTTTTTT. Translating it yields CASQRGREGEKLFF.

The rearrangement uses TRBV7-2 and TRBJ2-1, with 9 bases lining up with TRBD1. The CDR3 totals 15 residues. Germline V lookup: CDR1 SGHTA, CDR2 FQGNSA. The J segment lost 3 bases and the V segment lost 5 bases, leaving 5 bases of the junction unmatched. The DNA for the CDR3 is TGTGCCAGCAGCCTAGGGACAGGGAACTACAATGAGCAGTTCTTC. Its protein is CASSLGTGNYNEQFF. The complete variable domain, with remaining parts taken from reference TRBV7-2 and TRBJ2-1, reads GAGVSQSPSNKVTEKGKDVELRCDPISGHTALYWYRQSLGQGLEFLIYFQGNSAPDKSGLPSDRFSAERTGGSVSTLTIQRTQQEDSAVYLCASSLGTGNYNEQFFGPGTRLTVL.

The rearrangement uses TRBV7-9 and TRBJ2-7; D is possibly TRBD2 (7 bases). Germline CDR1 is SEHNR and CDR2 is FQNEAQ (reference sequence). V was pared by 4 bases and J by 0 bases, with 19 bases between. There are 17 residues in the CDR3. CDR3 sequence: CASSSSPGGQGSYEQYF. For the CDR3, the DNA is TGTGCCAGCAGCTCCTCCCCCGGGGGGCAGGGCTCCTACGAGCAGTACTTC.

This clone was found once. This chain links TRBV5-1 with TRBJ2-3; TRBD2 aligns across 12 bases. This CDR3 region has 19 residues. CDR1 is SGHRS, CDR2 YFSETQ, per germline. With 0 bases clipped from V and 2 bases from J, the junction kept 10 bases outside the gene matches. The CDR3 DNA sequence: TGCGCCAGCAGCTTGGCCCCCCGGGCTAGCGGGGGGGACACAGATACGCAGTATTTT. Translating it yields CASSLAPRASGGDTDTQYF.

The chain couples TRBV2 to TRBJ1-2, with D uncertain. Trimming took 1 base from V and 5 from J, leaving 14 bases between them. The CDR3 has 15 amino acids. Germline CDR1 is SNHLY and CDR2 is FYNNEI. This CDR3 is CASSEEGRGIYGYTF. In DNA form, the CDR3 reads TGTGCCAGCAGTGAAGAAGGGAGAGGTATATATGGCTACACCTTC.

This sequence joins TRBV10-3 and TRBJ2-7; perhaps TRBD1 as D (7 bases). With 4 bases removed from V and 3 bases from J, the gap between germline ends came to 13 bases. This CDR3 spans 14 amino acids. Germline values: CDR1 ENHRY, CDR2 SYGVKD. The CDR3 region is CAISAAGQSYEQYF. Written as DNA, the CDR3 is TGTGCCATCAGTGCCGCGGGACAGAGCTACGAGCAGTACTTC.

The V and J genes are TRBV18 and TRBJ1-1; 9 bases agree with TRBD1. Losses at the gene ends were 3 bases for V and 5 bases for J; bases not matched to a gene: 4. Germline V CDR1 and CDR2: KGHSH, LQKENI. The CDR3 runs to 14 residues. CDR3 region: CASSPGTGQTEAFF. CDR3 DNA sequence: TGTGCCAGCTCACCTGGGACAGGGCAAACTGAAGCTTTCTTT. Full variable domain (rest looked up from reference TRBV18 and TRBJ1-1): NAGVMQNPRHLVRRRGQEARLRCSPMKGHSHVYWYRQLPEEGLKFMVYLQKENIIDESGMPKERFSAEFPKEGPSILRIQQVVRGDSAAYFCASSPGTGQTEAFFGQGTRLTVV.

This sequence joins TRBV9 and TRBJ1-2; D is uncertain. Germline V lookup: CDR1 SGDLS, CDR2 YYNGEE. V lost 4 bases to trimming and J lost 1 base, with 20 bases between them. This CDR3 contains 17 residues. CDR3: CASSPHEGGYINYGYTF. Here the CDR3 DNA reads TGTGCCAGCAGCCCCCACGAGGGAGGCTATATTAACTATGGCTACACCTTC.

This clone was picked up one time. V gene TRBV2 combines with J gene TRBJ1-4; 9 bases match TRBD1. Germline CDR1 reads SNHLY; CDR2 reads FYNNEI. V shed 0 bases, J shed 5 bases, and the junction held 13 bases outside the gene matches. This CDR3 has 19 residues. The CDR3 sequence is CASSEAPLPRDRANEKLFF. The CDR3 region has the DNA TGTGCCAGCAGTGAAGCCCCACTCCCCAGGGACAGGGCAAATGAAAAACTGTTTTTT.